One and the same sample provided the 12 T cell receptor beta chains below, sequenced in a study of CXCR3-negative and CXCR3-positive naive CD8 T cells. The libraries of TRB cDNA were constructed through 5' RACE using UMI labels. TCRdb re-analyzed the 5' RACE reads; it lists each CDR3 protein once, without DNA. The specimen's table records roughly 7,200 distinct CDR3 sequences. Sequences were obtained from naive CXCR3- CD8+ T cells from blood. Stated subset: CD45RO-CCR7+CD27+CD95- naive CD8+ T cells lacking CXCR3 (TNR3-). All receptors come from a human donor in good health. Some clones in this sample may be carry-over from other donors' samples.

The rearrangement joins TRBV5-1 to TRBJ2-5; TCRdb's D call of TRBD1 is untestable without DNA. Germline V gene lookup returns CDR1 SGHRS and CDR2 YFSETQ. CDR3 size: 17 residues. The CDR3 reads CASSLAGTGATQETQYF.

The CDR3 region is CASRLAGYNEQFF. V is TRBV14 and J is TRBJ2-1. CDR1 SGHDN and CDR2 FVKESK come from the germline V gene. The CDR3 covers 13 residues.

This clonotype is called medium-sized based on its frequency. The chain joins TRBV9 to TRBJ2-6; TCRdb proposes TRBD1, but this gene call is untestable without DNA. The CDR3 has 18 amino acids. CDR1 SGDLS and CDR2 YYNGEE come from the germline V gene. The CDR3 reads CASSDMTLQVSGANVLTF.

CDR3 residues: CASGTRGSPEFF. The rearrangement links TRBV6-6 to TRBJ2-1; as DNA is missing, the TRBD2 call by TCRdb cannot be tested. The CDR3 has 12 residues. The germline CDR1 and CDR2 sequences are MNHNY and SVGAGI (reference sequence).

CDR3 in amino acids: CASSQDTPFNEQFF. The chain uses TRBV14 and TRBJ2-1. The CDR3 is made up of 14 amino acids. Germline V gene sequence: CDR1 SGHDN, CDR2 FVKESK.

The J gene is TRBJ1-5, the V gene TRBV4-1; the D gene TCRdb calls, TRBD1, cannot be checked with no DNA. The CDR3 has 17 amino acids. Germline V CDR1 and CDR2: MGHRA, YSYEKL. CDR3: CASSQDGGLTGNQPQHF.

The chain uses TRBV4-1 and TRBJ1-6; the TCRdb call, TRBD1, lacks DNA for checking. The CDR3 loop spans 14 amino acids. Germline CDR1 and CDR2: MGHRA and YSYEKL. The CDR3: CASSQGQGDSPLHF.

This chain's CDR3 is CSVEPPGGTRYSNQPQHF. The V call is TRBV29-1, the J call TRBJ1-5. This CDR3 comprises 18 residues. Germline V gene lookup returns CDR1 SQVTM and CDR2 ANQGSEA.

Frequency places this clonotype as medium-sized. Here the CDR3 reads CSALLTGESVWSSYEQYF. The rearrangement joins TRBV29-1 to TRBJ2-7; the D call of TRBD1 rests on TCRdb alone, since no DNA is present to check it. Germline V gene lookup returns CDR1 SQVTM and CDR2 ANQGSEA. CDR3 length equals 18 residues.

The V gene is TRBV11-2, the J gene TRBJ2-5. The CDR3 is 15 amino acids. Per germline, CDR1 SGHAT and CDR2 FQNNGV. CDR3 sequence reads: CASSPPASSQETQYF.

The chain carries TRBV29-1 and TRBJ2-2. Germline assignment: CDR1 SQVTM and CDR2 ANQGSEA. CDR3 size: 13 residues. CDR3 protein: CSVGQENTGELFF.

The V call is TRBV2, the J call TRBJ2-5; TCRdb's D call, TRBD1, is unchecked because there is no DNA. CDR1 and CDR2 from the germline V gene are SNHLY and FYNNEI. The CDR3 is 16 amino acids. The CDR3 protein is CASRADKGVDGKTQYF.